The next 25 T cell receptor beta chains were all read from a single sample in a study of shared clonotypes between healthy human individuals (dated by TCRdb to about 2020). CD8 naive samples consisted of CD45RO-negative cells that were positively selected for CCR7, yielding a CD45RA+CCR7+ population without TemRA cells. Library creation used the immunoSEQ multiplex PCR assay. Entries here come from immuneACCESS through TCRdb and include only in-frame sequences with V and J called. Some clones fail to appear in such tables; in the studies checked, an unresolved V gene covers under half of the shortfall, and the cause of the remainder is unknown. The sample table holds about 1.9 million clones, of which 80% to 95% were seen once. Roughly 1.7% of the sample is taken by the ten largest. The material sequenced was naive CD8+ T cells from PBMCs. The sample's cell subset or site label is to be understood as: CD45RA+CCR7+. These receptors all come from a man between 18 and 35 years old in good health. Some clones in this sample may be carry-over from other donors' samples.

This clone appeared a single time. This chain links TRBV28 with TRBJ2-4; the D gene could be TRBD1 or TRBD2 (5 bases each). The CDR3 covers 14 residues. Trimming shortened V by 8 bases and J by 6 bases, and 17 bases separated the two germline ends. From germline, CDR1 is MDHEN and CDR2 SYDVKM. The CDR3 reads CASSPGAYRNIQYF. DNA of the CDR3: TGTGCCAGCTCTCCCGGGGCCTACCGAAACATTCAGTACTTC.

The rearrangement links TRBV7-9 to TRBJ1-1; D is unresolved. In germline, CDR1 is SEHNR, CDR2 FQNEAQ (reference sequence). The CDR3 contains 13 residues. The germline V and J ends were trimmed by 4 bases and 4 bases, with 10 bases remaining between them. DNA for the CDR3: TGTGCCAGCAGCTCGACCCCGAGCACTGAAGCTTTCTTT. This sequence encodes CASSSTPSTEAFF.

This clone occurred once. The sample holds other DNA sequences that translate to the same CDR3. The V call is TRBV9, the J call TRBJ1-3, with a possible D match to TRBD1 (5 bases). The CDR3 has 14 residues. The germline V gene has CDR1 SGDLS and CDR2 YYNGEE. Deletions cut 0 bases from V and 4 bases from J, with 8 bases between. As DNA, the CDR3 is TGTGCCAGCAGCGTAGCAGGGCAGGGAAACACCATATATTTT. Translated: CASSVAGQGNTIYF.

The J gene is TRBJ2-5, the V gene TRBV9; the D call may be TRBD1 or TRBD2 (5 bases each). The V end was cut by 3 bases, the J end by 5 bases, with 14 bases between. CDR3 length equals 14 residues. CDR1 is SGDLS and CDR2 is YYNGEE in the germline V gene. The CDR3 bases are TGTGCCAGCAGCGCGGAACGGGGCGGGGAGACCCAGTACTTC. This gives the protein CASSAERGGETQYF. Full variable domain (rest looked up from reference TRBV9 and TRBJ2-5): DSGVTQTPKHLITATGQRVTLRCSPRSGDLSVYWYQQSLDQGLQFLIQYYNGEERAKGNILERFSAQQFPDLHSELNLSSLELGDSALYFCASSAERGGETQYFGPGTRLLVL.

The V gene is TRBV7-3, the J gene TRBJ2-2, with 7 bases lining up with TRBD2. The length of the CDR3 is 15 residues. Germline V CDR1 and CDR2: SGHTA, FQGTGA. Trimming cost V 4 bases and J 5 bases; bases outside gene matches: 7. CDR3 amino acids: CASSWDYRGTGELFF. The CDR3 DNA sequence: TGTGCCAGCAGCTGGGACTACCGAGGGACCGGGGAGCTGTTTTTT. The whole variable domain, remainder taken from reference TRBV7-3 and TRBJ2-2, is GAGVSQTPSNKVTEKGKYVELRCDPISGHTALYWYRQSLGQGPEFLIYFQGTGAADDSGLPNDRFFAVRPEGSVSTLKIQRTERGDSAVYLCASSWDYRGTGELFFGEGSRLTVL.

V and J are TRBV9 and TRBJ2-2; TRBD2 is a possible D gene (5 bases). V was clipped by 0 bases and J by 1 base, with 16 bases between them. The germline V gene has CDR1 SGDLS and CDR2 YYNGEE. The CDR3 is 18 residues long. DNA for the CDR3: TGTGCCAGCAGCGTAGTTTCAACGGTCGGAGGGAACACCGGGGAGCTGTTTTTT. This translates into CASSVVSTVGGNTGELFF.

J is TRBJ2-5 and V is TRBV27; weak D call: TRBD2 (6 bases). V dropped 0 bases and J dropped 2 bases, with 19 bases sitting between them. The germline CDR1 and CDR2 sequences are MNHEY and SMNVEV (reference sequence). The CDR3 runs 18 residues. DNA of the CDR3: TGTGCCAGCAGTTTATCGGAGTCGTCTAGCGTGAATCAAGAGACCCAGTACTTC. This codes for CASSLSESSSVNQETQYF.

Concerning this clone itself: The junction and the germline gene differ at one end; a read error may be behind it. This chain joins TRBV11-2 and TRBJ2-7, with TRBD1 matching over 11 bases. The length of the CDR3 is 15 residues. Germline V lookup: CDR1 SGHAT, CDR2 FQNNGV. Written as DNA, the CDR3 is TGTGCCAGCAGCATAGAAACGGGACAGGGGGGCGAGCAGTACTTC. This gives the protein CASSIETGQGGEQYF.

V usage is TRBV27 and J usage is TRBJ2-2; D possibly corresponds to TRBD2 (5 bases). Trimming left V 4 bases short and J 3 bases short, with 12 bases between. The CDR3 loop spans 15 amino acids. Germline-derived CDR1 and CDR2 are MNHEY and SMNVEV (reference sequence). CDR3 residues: CASSWESGDTGELFF. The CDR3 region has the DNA TGTGCCAGCAGTTGGGAAAGCGGAGACACCGGGGAGCTGTTTTTT.

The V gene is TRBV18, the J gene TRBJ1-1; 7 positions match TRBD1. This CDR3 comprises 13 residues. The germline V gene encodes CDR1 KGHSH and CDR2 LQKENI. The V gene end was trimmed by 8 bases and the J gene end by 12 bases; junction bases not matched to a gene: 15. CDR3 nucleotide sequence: TGTGCCAGCCGTCCATTAGACAGGGTGATACCTTTCTTT. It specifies CASRPLDRVIPFF.

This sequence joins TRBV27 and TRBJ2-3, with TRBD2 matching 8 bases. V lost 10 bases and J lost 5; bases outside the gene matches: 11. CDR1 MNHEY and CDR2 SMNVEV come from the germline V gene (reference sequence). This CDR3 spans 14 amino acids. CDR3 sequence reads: CATVAREAVDTQYF. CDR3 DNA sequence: TGTGCCACCGTTGCGCGGGAGGCGGTAGATACGCAGTATTTT.

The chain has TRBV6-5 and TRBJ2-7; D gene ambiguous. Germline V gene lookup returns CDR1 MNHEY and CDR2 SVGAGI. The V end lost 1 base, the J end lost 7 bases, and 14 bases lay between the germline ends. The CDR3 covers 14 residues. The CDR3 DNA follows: TGTGCCAGCAGTTACTGGCAAGGAGTCGGAGAGCAGTACTTC. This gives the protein CASSYWQGVGEQYF.

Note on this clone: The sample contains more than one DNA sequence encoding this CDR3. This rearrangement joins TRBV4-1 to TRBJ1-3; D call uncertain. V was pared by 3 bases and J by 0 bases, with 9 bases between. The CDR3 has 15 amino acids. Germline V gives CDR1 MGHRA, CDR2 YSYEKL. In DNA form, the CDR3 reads TGCGCCAGCAGCCAGGCACGCGGCTCTGGAAACACCATATATTTT. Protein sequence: CASSQARGSGNTIYF.

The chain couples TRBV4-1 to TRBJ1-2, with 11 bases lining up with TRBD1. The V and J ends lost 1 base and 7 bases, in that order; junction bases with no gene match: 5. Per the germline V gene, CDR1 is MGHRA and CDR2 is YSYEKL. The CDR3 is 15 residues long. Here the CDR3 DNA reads TGCGCCAGCAGCCAAGGGACAGGGGGCGCTGGTGGCTACACCTTC. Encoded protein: CASSQGTGGAGGYTF.

The CDR3 nucleotides are TGCGCCAGCAGCCATGGATTAAGGCACGAGCAGTACTTC. Protein product: CASSHGLRHEQYF. The V call is TRBV4-3, the J call TRBJ2-7; D uncertain. The V and J ends lost 3 bases and 5 bases respectively, with 11 bases between them. CDR3 length: 13 residues. Germline assignment: CDR1 LGHNA and CDR2 YSLEER.

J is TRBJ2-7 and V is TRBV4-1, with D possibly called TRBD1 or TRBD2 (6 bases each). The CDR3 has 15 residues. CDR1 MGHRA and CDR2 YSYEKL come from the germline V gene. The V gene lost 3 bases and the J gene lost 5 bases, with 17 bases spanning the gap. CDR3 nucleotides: TGCGCCAGCAGCCACCCCCGAGGGGGGAGCAACGAGCAGTACTTC. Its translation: CASSHPRGGSNEQYF.

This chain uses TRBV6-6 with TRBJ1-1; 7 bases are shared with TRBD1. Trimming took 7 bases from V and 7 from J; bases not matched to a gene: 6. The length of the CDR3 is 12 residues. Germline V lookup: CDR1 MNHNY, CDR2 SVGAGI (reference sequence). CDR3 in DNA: TGTGCCAGCACCGCCCGGGACAGTGAAGCTTTCTTT. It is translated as CASTARDSEAFF.

The CDR3 bases are TGTGCCAGCAGTAACTGCCCCGACTCCTACGAGCAGTACTTC. Translating gives CASSNCPDSYEQYF. The chain uses TRBV6-7 and TRBJ2-7, with D unresolved. TRBV6-7 is an ORF for which the function is uncertain. The CDR3 extends over 14 amino acids. Trimming removed 5 bases at V and 0 bases at J, with 11 bases between.

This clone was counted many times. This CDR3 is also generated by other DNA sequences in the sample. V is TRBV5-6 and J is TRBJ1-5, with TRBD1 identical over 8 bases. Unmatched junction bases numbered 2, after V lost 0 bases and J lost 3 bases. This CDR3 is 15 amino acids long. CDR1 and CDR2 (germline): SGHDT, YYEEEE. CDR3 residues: CASSLGQGPNQPQHF. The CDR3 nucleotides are TGTGCCAGCAGCTTGGGACAGGGGCCCAATCAGCCCCAGCATTTT.

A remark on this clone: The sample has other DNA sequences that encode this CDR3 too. This CDR3 is CASSLTGAGANVLTF. The CDR3 DNA sequence: TGTGCCAGCAGTTTAACAGGGGCTGGGGCCAACGTCCTGACTTTC. The chain uses TRBV27 and TRBJ2-6; 7 bases align to TRBD1. Germline values: CDR1 MNHEY, CDR2 SMNVEV (reference sequence). Trimming at V came to 2 bases and at J to 2 bases, leaving 0 bases not matched to a gene. This CDR3 contains 15 residues.

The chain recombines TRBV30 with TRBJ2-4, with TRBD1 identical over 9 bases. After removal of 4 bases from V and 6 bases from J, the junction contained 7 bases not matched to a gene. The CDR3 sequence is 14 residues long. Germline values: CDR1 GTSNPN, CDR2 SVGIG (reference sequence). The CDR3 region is CAWTPGQGTNIQYF. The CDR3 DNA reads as TGTGCCTGGACCCCGGGACAGGGAACAAACATTCAGTACTTC.

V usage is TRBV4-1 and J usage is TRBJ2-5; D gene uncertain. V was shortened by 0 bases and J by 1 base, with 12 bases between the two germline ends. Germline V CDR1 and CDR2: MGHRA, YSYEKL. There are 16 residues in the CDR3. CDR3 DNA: TGCGCCAGCAGCCAAGAGCCCGCCCAGCGCCAAGAGACCCAGTACTTC. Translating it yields CASSQEPAQRQETQYF.

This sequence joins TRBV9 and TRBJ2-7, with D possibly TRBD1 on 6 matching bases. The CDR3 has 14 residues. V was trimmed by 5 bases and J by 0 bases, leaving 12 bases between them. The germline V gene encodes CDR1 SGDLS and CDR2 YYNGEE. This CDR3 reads CASSSRDNSYEQYF. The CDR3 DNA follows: TGTGCCAGCAGTAGCCGGGACAACTCCTACGAGCAGTACTTC.

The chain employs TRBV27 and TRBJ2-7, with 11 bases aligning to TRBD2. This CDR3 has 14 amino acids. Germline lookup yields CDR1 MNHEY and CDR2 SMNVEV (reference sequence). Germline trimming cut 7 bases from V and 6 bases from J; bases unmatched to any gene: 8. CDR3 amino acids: CASNPLAGAVEQYF. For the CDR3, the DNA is TGTGCCAGCAACCCACTAGCGGGAGCTGTCGAGCAGTACTTC.

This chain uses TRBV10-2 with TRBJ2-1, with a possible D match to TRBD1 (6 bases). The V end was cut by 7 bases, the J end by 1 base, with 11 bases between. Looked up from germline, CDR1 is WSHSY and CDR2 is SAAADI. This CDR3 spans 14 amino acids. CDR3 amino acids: CASTLDRSYNEQFF. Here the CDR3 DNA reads TGCGCCAGCACCTTGGACAGATCCTACAATGAGCAGTTCTTC.